This T cell receptor beta chain was sequenced during a study of response to subunit inactivated influenza vaccine. Broader study findings: Authors suggested seasonal influenza vaccinations each recruit few new T cells.

Each CDR3 protein gets one entry after TCRdb re-called the RT-PCR reads with MiXCR. The sample has 600,000 to 850,000 distinct CDR3 sequences, around 13% seen once. CDR1 and CDR2 (germline): KGHSH, LQKENI. Losses at the gene ends were 2 bases for V and 6 bases for J; bases not matched to a gene: 7. The CDR3 spans 15 residues. This clonotype was picked up a small number of times. The antigen is unknown. The chain combines TRBV18 with TRBJ2-1, with 7 bases aligning to TRBD1. The receptor was isolated from a man aged 45-60 years who received an inactivated influenza vaccine. Sequenced here: PBMCs from blood, sampled less than 15 days before vaccination. The CDR3 loop reads CASSPKTGLGNEQFF. CDR3 DNA: TGTGCCAGCTCACCAAAGACAGGGTTGGGCAATGAGCAGTTCTTC.